The present entry profiles one TCR beta chain with its context. Its antigen specificity is not known. A junction end diverges from the germline sequence, so it may reflect a read error. CDR3 length: 12 amino acids, cysteine to phenylalanine. Only the CDR3 part of the read is kept: 36 bases, read in frame from the first base. CDR1 and CDR2, looked up from the germline V gene (reference sequence), are MNHEY and SMNVEV. Library preparation was by PCR. The listed sequencing device is Illumina HiSeq 4000. Bulk TCR libraries were made following a previously described method, with the TCR primers given in Table S5. The Qiagen AllPrep DNA/RNA kit was used to purify total RNA. Before any analysis, reads coming from multiple sequencing runs of the same library were combined into one pool. The published analysis was carried out like this. Reads were retained only if the reads had an exact TCR constant sequence, and the retained reads were trimmed to 150 nt and grouped according to their 12-nt molecular barcodes. Reads inside each barcode group were sub-clustered using a 15% Levenshtein threshold, and a quality-weighted consensus sequence was constructed for each RNA molecule. Non-functional sequences were filtered out, along with any lower-count sequence sitting one edit away from another sequence. Based on a fit of two negative binomial distributions, barcode sub-clusters having less than 20% of the maximum read count were discarded. TCRdb trimmed the raw reads at Q25, called clones with MiXCR and kept productive beta chains. CDR3 protein duplicates are merged, each entry listing the most common genes and DNA. The V and J calls were not made by the authors but by TCRdb's processing. The sample contains under 600,000 distinct CDR3 sequences, roughly a fifth of them found a single time. The ten largest clonotypes hold about 0.8% of the sample.

The data were obtained in a study of molecular identifiers for immune sequencing clone quantification (dated by TCRdb to between 2018 and 2020). Describing the broader study: For a replicate experiment, RNA from around 20,000 or 99,000 naive CD8 T cells was divided into five aliquots, of which four were sequenced. The study was a methods study using CD8 T cells to benchmark molecular-identifier clustering-based TCR repertoire sequencing (MIDCIRS) and TCR RNA copy counting. On the study overall, not on this receptor specifically: In CMV-specific effector cells, over 99% of molecules were held by clones above 20 RNA copies, whereas under 1% of molecules were held by such clones in naive cells. Without barcode sub-clustering, chimeric consensus sequences inflated TCR diversity; chimeras reached as high as 47%. Modeling estimated 3 to 3.5 recovered TCR RNA copies per cell, compared with approximately 10 by digital PCR, which implies around 33% capture efficiency. Spiked-in Jurkat TCR RNA (approximately 10 copies' worth), which is not part of the donor repertoire, was contained in the naive libraries. Spiked-in Jurkat TCR RNA equal to a single cell's worth was reported to be detectable even within 1,200,000 naive CD8 T cells. Highly expanded clone sizes could be underestimated because identical TCR molecules may share a barcode.

Libraries of naive CD8 T cells were generated from roughly 20,000 to 1,000,000 sorted cells, with 10%, 30% or 50% of the purified RNA used. On a BD FACSAria II, naive CD8 T cells were FACS-sorted as CD8+CD4-CCR7+CD45RA+ and collected into RLT Plus buffer. Detection sensitivity was tested by spiking Jurkat RNA equal to some 11 TCR copies' worth into samples containing 20,000-1,000,000 naive CD8 T cells. CD8 T cells were enriched with RosetteSep CD8+ T Cell Enrichment Cocktail and Ficoll-Paque, followed by ACK red cell lysis. Sequencing was done on a sample of naive CD8+ T cells from blood, with Jurkat cell RNA spiked in. The sample's cell subset or site label, in plain terms: FACS-sorted CD8+CD4-CCR7+CD45RA+ naive T cells. Here the chain combines TRBV27 and TRBJ1-4; TRBD1 might be the D gene, on 6 matching bases. The sequence was obtained from a human donor in good health. Some libraries in this study had Jurkat cell RNA spiked in. The CDR3 sequence is CASGQFPEKPFF. The DNA sequence is given as TGTGCCAGCGGACAGTTTCCAGAAAAACCGTTTTTT.